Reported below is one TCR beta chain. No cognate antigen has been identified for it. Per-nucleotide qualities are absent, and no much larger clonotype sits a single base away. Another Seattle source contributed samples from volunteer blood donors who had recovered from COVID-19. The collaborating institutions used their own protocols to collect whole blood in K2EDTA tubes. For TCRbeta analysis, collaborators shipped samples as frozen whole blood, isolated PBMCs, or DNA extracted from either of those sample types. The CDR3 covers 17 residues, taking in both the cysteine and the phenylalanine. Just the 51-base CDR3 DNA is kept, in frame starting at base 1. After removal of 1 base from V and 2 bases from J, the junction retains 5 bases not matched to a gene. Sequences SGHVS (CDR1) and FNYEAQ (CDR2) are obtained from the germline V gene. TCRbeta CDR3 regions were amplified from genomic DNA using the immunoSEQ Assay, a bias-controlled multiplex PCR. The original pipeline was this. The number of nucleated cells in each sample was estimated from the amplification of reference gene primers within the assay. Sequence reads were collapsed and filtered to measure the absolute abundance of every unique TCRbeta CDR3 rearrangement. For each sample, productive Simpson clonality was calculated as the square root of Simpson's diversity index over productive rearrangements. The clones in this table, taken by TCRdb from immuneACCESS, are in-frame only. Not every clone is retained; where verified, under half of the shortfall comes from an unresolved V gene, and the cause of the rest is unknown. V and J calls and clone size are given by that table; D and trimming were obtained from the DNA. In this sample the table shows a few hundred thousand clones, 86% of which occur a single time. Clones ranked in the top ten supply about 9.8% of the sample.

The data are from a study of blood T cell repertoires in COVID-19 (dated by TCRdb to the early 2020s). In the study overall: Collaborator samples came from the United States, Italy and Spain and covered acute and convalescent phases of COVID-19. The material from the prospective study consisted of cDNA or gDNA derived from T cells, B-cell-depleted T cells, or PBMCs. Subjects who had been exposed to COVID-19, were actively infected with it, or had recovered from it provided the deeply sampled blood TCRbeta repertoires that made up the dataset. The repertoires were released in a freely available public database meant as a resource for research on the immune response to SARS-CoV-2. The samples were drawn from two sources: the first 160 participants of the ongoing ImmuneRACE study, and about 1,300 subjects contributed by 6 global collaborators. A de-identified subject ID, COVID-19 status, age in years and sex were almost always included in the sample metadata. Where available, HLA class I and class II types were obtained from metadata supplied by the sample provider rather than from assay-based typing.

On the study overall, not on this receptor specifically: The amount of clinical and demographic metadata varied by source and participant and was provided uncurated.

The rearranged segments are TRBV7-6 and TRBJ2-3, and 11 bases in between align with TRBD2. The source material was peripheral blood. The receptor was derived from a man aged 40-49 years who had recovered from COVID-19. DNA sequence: TGTGCCAGCAGCTTAGATAGCGGGGGGGCCAACACAGATACGCAGTATTTT. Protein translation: CASSLDSGGANTDTQYF. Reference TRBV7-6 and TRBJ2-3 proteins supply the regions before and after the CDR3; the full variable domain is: GAGVSQSPRYKVTKRGQDVALRCDPISGHVSLYWYRQALGQGPEFLTYFNYEAQQDKSGLPNDRFSAERPEGSISTLTIQRTEQRDSAMYRCASSLDSGGANTDTQYFGPGTRLTVL.